Sequencing of this T cell receptor (beta chain) was carried out in a study of shared clonotypes between healthy human individuals. Sequencing used immunoSEQ multiplex PCR; TCRdb keeps in-frame clones, though not all of them. The sample consists of under 2,000,000 clones, over 85% of them appearing once. CD45RO negativity and positive selection for CCR7 defined naive CD8 cells, a population that excluded terminally differentiated effector memory CD45RA+ cells. Only Caucasian adults living in Nashville, Tennessee made up the donor group. The sample comprised naive CD8+ T cells sorted from blood. This clonotype was sampled from a man in his late teens or twenties in good health.

The CDR3 DNA reads as TGTGCCAGCAGTGAACAGCTCTATAATTCACCCCTCCACTTT. Translated: CASSEQLYNSPLHF. This sequence joins TRBV5-8 and TRBJ1-6; no clear D gene. V lost 5 bases to trimming and J lost 3 bases, with 9 bases between them. Germline V gene lookup returns CDR1 SGHTS and CDR2 YDEGEE. CDR3 length: 14 residues. The entire variable domain, with the rest obtained from reference TRBV5-8 and TRBJ1-6, is as follows: EAGVTQSPTHLIKTRGQQATLRCSPISGHTSVYWYQQALGLGLQFLLWYDEGEERNRGNFPPRFSGRQFPNYSSELNVNALELEDSALYLCASSEQLYNSPLHFGNGTRLTVT.